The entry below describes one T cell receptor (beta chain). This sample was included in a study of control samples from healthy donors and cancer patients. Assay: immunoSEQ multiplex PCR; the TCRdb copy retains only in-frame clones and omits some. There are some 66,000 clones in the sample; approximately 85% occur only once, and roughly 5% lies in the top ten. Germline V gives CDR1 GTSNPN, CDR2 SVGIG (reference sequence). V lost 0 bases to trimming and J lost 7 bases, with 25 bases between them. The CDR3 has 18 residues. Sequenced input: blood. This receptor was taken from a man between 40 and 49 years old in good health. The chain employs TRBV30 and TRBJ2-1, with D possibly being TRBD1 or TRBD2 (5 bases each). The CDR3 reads CAWSVFRGDFSSDNEQFF. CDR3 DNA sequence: TGTGCCTGGAGTGTATTCCGGGGCGACTTTTCTTCAGATAATGAGCAGTTCTTC.